A single sample is the source of the 8 T cell receptor beta chains below, sequenced in a study of blood T cell repertoires in COVID-19. TCRdb's copy holds only in-frame clones and misses some; the assay was immunoSEQ multiplex PCR. The sample includes 200,000 to 300,000 clones, roughly nine tenths of them seen just once. The material sequenced was PBMCs or T cells enriched from blood (not recorded which). These TCRs come from a woman between 18 and 29 years old who had recovered from COVID-19.

This chain uses TRBV28 with TRBJ1-1; no clear D. Germline assignment: CDR1 MDHEN and CDR2 SYDVKM. V shed 6 bases and J shed 3 bases, with 17 bases lying between them. The CDR3 runs to 15 residues. CDR3: CASSPTPLEYTEAFF. The CDR3 coding sequence is TGTGCCAGCAGCCCTACACCGCTGGAGTACACTGAAGCTTTCTTT. The entire variable domain, with the rest obtained from reference TRBV28 and TRBJ1-1, is as follows: DVKVTQSSRYLVKRTGEKVFLECVQDMDHENMFWYRQDPGLGLRLIYFSYDVKMKEKGDIPEGYSVSREKKERFSLILESASTNQTSMYLCASSPTPLEYTEAFFGQGTRLTVV.

This clone has a single count. The rearrangement links TRBV19 to TRBJ1-2; no definite D call. V was shortened by 4 bases and J by 8 bases, with 20 bases between the two germline ends. The V gene's germline CDR1 is LNHDA and CDR2 SQIVND (reference sequence). The CDR3 runs 15 residues. CDR3 region: CASSRLEVVGIGYTF. The DNA for the CDR3 is TGTGCCAGTAGTAGGTTGGAGGTGGTGGGGATCGGCTACACCTTC.

CDR3 nucleotide sequence: TGTGCCAGCAGTTTATTGACAGGTCGAGATACGCAGTATTTT. Translating gives CASSLLTGRDTQYF. The chain couples TRBV27 to TRBJ2-3; D perhaps matches TRBD1 (6 bases). Trimming removed 1 base at V and 5 bases at J, with 10 bases between. The CDR3 has 14 amino acids. Germline V gives CDR1 MNHEY, CDR2 SMNVEV (reference sequence).

The V gene is TRBV18, the J gene TRBJ1-2, with TRBD1 as a possible D gene (6 bases). V lost 1 base, J lost 3 bases, and 12 bases lay in between. Germline CDR1 KGHSH, CDR2 LQKENI. The CDR3 covers 15 residues. The CDR3 loop is CASSPLQGFDYGYTF. CDR3 nucleotides: TGTGCCAGCTCACCACTACAGGGATTCGACTATGGCTACACCTTC.

With respect to this clone: The junction and the germline gene differ at one end; a read error may be behind it. The chain couples TRBV19 to TRBJ2-7; TRBD2 is a possible D gene (5 bases). Germline values: CDR1 LNHDA, CDR2 SQIVND (reference sequence). The CDR3 is 15 amino acids. The CDR3 nucleotides read TGTGCCAGCAGTATAGCCCCAGCTGAGACGGGGGAGCAGTACTTC. It translates to CASSIAPAETGEQYF.

The V and J genes are TRBV29-1 and TRBJ2-2; 8 bases align to TRBD2. The CDR3 is made up of 14 amino acids. Trimming at V came to 5 bases and at J to 0 bases, leaving 2 bases not matched to a gene. CDR1 SQVTM and CDR2 ANQGSEA come from the germline V gene. CDR3 in amino acids: CSVLRGANTGELFF. CDR3 DNA sequence: TGCAGCGTTTTGCGGGGGGCGAACACCGGGGAGCTGTTTTTT.

V usage is TRBV27 and J usage is TRBJ2-2, with a tentative D call TRBD2 (5 bases). Germline CDR1 MNHEY, CDR2 SMNVEV (reference sequence). The length of the CDR3 is 17 residues. V lost 7 bases to trimming and J lost 4 bases, with 22 bases between them. The CDR3 sequence is CASTLLLGSAATGELFF. CDR3 nucleotide sequence: TGTGCCAGCACTCTACTTCTAGGGAGCGCTGCCACCGGGGAGCTGTTTTTT.

There are a few counts of this clone. The chain uses TRBV19 and TRBJ1-5; 11 nucleotides align to TRBD1. V dropped 4 bases and J dropped 5; count of bases not matched to a gene: 4. The CDR3 has 15 residues. Germline CDR1 LNHDA, CDR2 SQIVND (reference sequence). The chain's CDR3 is CASSKDRGLHQPQHF. DNA for the CDR3: TGTGCCAGTAGTAAGGACAGGGGGCTTCATCAGCCCCAGCATTTT.